The source of this T cell receptor (beta chain) is a study of cytomegalovirus exposure and HLA in healthy donors. General study results and limits: Per a prior analysis, the majority of TCR beta V segments were productive roughly 90% or roughly 30% of the time. Several top significant clusters appeared, in a later analysis, to be linked to common viral pathogens. The majority of TCR sequences were rare, yet some public TCRs appeared in many donors.

For this clone: Its antigen is undetermined.

PCR amplification relied on 60 Vbeta primers (plus 13 Jbeta primers). The repertoire was sequenced with immunoSEQ multiplex PCR; TCRdb's copy has only in-frame clones and lacks some. Of under 200,000 clones in the sample, 75% to 85% were seen once. CDR1 is MDHEN and CDR2 is SYDVKM in the germline V gene. The CDR3 runs 17 residues. The V gene lost 3 bases and the J gene lost 8 bases, with 23 bases spanning the gap. The TCR originated in a girl aged 2 to 10 in good health and CMV-seropositive. Sequenced sample: PBMCs. The chain recombines TRBV28 with TRBJ2-1; no firm D call. The CDR3 loop is CASSFQTRGFFGYEQFF. DNA of the CDR3: TGTGCCAGCAGTTTTCAGACGCGAGGTTTTTTTGGCTATGAGCAGTTCTTC.